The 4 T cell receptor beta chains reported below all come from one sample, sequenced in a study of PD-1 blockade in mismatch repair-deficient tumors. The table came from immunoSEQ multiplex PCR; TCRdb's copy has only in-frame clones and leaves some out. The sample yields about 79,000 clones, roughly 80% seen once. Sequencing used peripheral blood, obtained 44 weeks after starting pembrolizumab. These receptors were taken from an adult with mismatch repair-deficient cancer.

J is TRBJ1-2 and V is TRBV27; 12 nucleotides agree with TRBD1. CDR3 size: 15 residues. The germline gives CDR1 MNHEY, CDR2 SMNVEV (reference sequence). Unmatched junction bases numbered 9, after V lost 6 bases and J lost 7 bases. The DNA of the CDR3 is TGTGCCAGCAGCTCCAGGGACAGGGGGCGCGGTGGCTACACCTTC. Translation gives CASSSRDRGRGGYTF.

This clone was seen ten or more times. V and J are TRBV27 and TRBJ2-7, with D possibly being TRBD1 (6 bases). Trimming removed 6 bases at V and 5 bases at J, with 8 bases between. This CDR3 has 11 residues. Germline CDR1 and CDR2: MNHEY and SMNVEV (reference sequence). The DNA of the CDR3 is TGTGCCAGCAGCTACAGGGACGAGCAGTACTTC. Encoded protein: CASSYRDEQYF.

CDR3 nucleotide sequence: TGTGCCAGCAGTTATAGCGGGAGTACCGGGGAGCTGTTTTTT. It specifies CASSYSGSTGELFF. This sequence joins TRBV6-6 and TRBJ2-2; TRBD2 matches 9 bases. The CDR3 runs to 14 residues. J was trimmed by 5 bases and V by 3 bases; bases with no gene match: 1. The V gene's germline CDR1 is MNHNY and CDR2 SVGAGI (reference sequence).

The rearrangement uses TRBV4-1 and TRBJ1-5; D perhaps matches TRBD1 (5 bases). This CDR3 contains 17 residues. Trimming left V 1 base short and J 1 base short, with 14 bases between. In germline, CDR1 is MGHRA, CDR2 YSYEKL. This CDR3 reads CASSQVGAGVSNQPQHF. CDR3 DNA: TGCGCCAGCAGCCAAGTTGGTGCGGGGGTGAGCAATCAGCCCCAGCATTTT.